The rows below give T cell receptor beta chains drawn from one sample of a study of blood T cell repertoires in COVID-19. Clones were read by immunoSEQ multiplex PCR, and TCRdb kept only the in-frame ones, dropping some. Seen here are a few hundred thousand clones, around 86% observed once, and the top ten hold around 1.8%. The sample taken for sequencing was PBMCs or T cells enriched from blood (not recorded which). Source of these receptors: a man in his forties or fifties who had recovered from COVID-19. Both conserved end residues are part of each CDR3. The D gene is left open where the match is weak. The size field is filled for only some rows; it gives once, few, many or a size class.

d_gene: .; v_gene: TRBV28; len: 14; j_gene: TRBJ1-2; abundance: .; CDR3aa: CASSPGGVRYGYTF; CDR3nt: TGTGCCAGCAGCCCTGGGGGGGTCAGGTATGGCTACACCTTC
d_gene: TRBD2; v_gene: TRBV9; len: 21; j_gene: TRBJ2-5; abundance: .; CDR3aa: CASSVAAEGLAGGVGQETQYF; CDR3nt: TGTGCCAGCAGCGTAGCTGCGGAAGGGCTAGCGGGGGGAGTTGGCCAAGAGACCCAGTACTTC
d_gene: TRBD2; v_gene: TRBV7-8; len: 16; j_gene: TRBJ2-3; abundance: .; CDR3aa: CASSLSLGGSTDTQYF; CDR3nt: TGTGCCAGCAGCTTAAGTCTGGGGGGGAGCACAGATACGCAGTATTTT
d_gene: .; v_gene: TRBV2; len: 13; j_gene: TRBJ1-2; abundance: .; CDR3aa: CASSEQGNYGYTF; CDR3nt: TGTGCCAGCAGTGAACAGGGGAACTATGGCTACACCTTC
d_gene: .; v_gene: TRBV6-4; len: 14; j_gene: TRBJ2-3; abundance: .; CDR3aa: CASKKTRGSVTQYF; CDR3nt: TGTGCCAGCAAAAAAACCAGGGGCAGCGTTACGCAGTATTTT
d_gene: .; v_gene: TRBV4-1; len: 16; j_gene: TRBJ2-1; abundance: .; CDR3aa: CASSQGSPLARDEQFF; CDR3nt: TGCGCCAGCAGCCAAGGGTCGCCCCTAGCTCGGGATGAGCAGTTCTTC
d_gene: TRBD2; v_gene: TRBV19; len: 16; j_gene: TRBJ2-1; abundance: .; CDR3aa: CASSIDLGREFNEQFF; CDR3nt: TGTGCCAGTAGTATAGATCTAGGGCGGGAGTTCAATGAGCAGTTCTTC
d_gene: TRBD2; v_gene: TRBV28; len: 16; j_gene: TRBJ2-5; abundance: .; CDR3aa: CASSAWASGGEETQYF; CDR3nt: TGTGCCAGCAGCGCTTGGGCTAGCGGTGGGGAAGAGACCCAGTACTTC
d_gene: .; v_gene: TRBV28; len: 11; j_gene: TRBJ2-5; abundance: .; CDR3aa: CASTTVETQYF; CDR3nt: TGTGCCAGCACCACGGTCGAGACCCAGTACTTC
d_gene: .; v_gene: TRBV9; len: 13; j_gene: TRBJ2-3; abundance: .; CDR3aa: CASSVAGGDTQYF; CDR3nt: TGTGCCAGCAGCGTCGCGGGTGGAGATACGCAGTATTTT
d_gene: TRBD1; v_gene: TRBV6-2/TRBV6-3; len: 14; j_gene: TRBJ1-1; abundance: .; CDR3aa: CASSYLTGGTEAFF; CDR3nt: TGTGCCAGCAGTTACCTAACAGGGGGCACTGAAGCTTTCTTT
d_gene: TRBD1; v_gene: TRBV7-2; len: 14; j_gene: TRBJ1-1; abundance: once; CDR3aa: CASSIQGSNTEAFF; CDR3nt: TGTGCCAGCAGCATACAGGGGTCGAACACTGAAGCTTTCTTT
d_gene: TRBD1; v_gene: TRBV7-9; len: 13; j_gene: TRBJ2-7; abundance: .; CDR3aa: CASGGPGQGKQYF; CDR3nt: TGTGCCAGCGGTGGGCCGGGACAGGGAAAGCAGTACTTC
d_gene: .; v_gene: TRBV7-2; len: 13; j_gene: TRBJ2-3; abundance: .; CDR3aa: CASSFTEADTQYF; CDR3nt: TGTGCCAGCAGCTTCACAGAAGCAGATACGCAGTATTTT
d_gene: TRBD2; v_gene: TRBV5-1; len: 16; j_gene: TRBJ2-7; abundance: .; CDR3aa: CASSPTGLAVSYEQYF; CDR3nt: TGCGCCAGCAGCCCGACTGGACTAGCGGTCTCCTACGAGCAGTACTTC
d_gene: TRBD1; v_gene: TRBV19; len: 15; j_gene: TRBJ1-2; abundance: .; CDR3aa: CASKPGQAANYGYTF; CDR3nt: TGTGCCAGCAAGCCGGGACAGGCGGCTAACTATGGCTACACCTTC
d_gene: .; v_gene: TRBV19; len: 14; j_gene: TRBJ1-5; abundance: .; CDR3aa: CASSMGTLNQPQHF; CDR3nt: TGTGCCAGTAGTATGGGGACACTAAATCAGCCCCAGCATTTT
d_gene: .; v_gene: TRBV7-6; len: 13; j_gene: TRBJ1-2; abundance: .; CDR3aa: CASSLALTFGYTF; CDR3nt: TGTGCCAGCAGTTTAGCTCTGACTTTCGGCTACACCTTC
d_gene: .; v_gene: TRBV7-2; len: 16; j_gene: TRBJ2-7; abundance: .; CDR3aa: CASSSTFDRLSYEQYF; CDR3nt: TGTGCCAGCAGCTCAACTTTCGACAGGCTAAGCTACGAGCAGTACTTC
d_gene: .; v_gene: TRBV7-5; len: 18; j_gene: TRBJ1-2; abundance: once; CDR3aa: CVRSPRLKSGTEDYGYTF; CDR3nt: TGTGTCAGAAGCCCGCGACTGAAATCCGGGACAGAAGACTATGGCTACACCTTC
d_gene: TRBD2; v_gene: TRBV4-2; len: 18; j_gene: TRBJ2-5; abundance: .; CDR3aa: CASSQGIDSGGFSETQYF; CDR3nt: TGTGCCAGCAGCCAAGGAATCGATAGCGGGGGGTTTAGCGAGACCCAGTACTTC
d_gene: TRBD1; v_gene: TRBV6-8; len: 16; j_gene: TRBJ1-2; abundance: .; CDR3aa: CASSSLKTGGADGYTF; CDR3nt: TGTGCCAGCAGTTCTCTAAAAACAGGGGGCGCGGATGGCTACACCTTC
d_gene: .; v_gene: TRBV5-6; len: 16; j_gene: TRBJ1-1; abundance: .; CDR3aa: CASSFGTYEWNTEAFF; CDR3nt: TGTGCCAGCAGCTTCGGGACATATGAGTGGAACACTGAAGCTTTCTTT
d_gene: TRBD1; v_gene: TRBV11-3; len: 16; j_gene: TRBJ2-1; abundance: .; CDR3aa: CASSPGQVSSYNEQFF; CDR3nt: TGTGCCAGCAGCCCTGGACAGGTCAGCTCCTACAATGAGCAGTTCTTC
d_gene: TRBD1; v_gene: TRBV7-9; len: 13; j_gene: TRBJ1-1; abundance: .; CDR3aa: CAGTGQENTEAFF; CDR3nt: TGTGCCGGTACGGGACAGGAGAACACTGAAGCTTTCTTT
d_gene: TRBD1; v_gene: TRBV15; len: 15; j_gene: TRBJ1-4; abundance: once; CDR3aa: CATSTRGQANEKLFF; CDR3nt: TGTGCCACCAGCACCAGGGGGCAGGCTAATGAAAAACTGTTTTTT
d_gene: .; v_gene: TRBV15; len: 15; j_gene: TRBJ1-4; abundance: .; CDR3aa: CATSRDGETNEKLFF; CDR3nt: TGTGCCACCAGCAGAGATGGGGAGACTAATGAAAAACTGTTTTTT
d_gene: TRBD2; v_gene: TRBV3-1/TRBV3-2; len: 15; j_gene: TRBJ2-1; abundance: .; CDR3aa: CASSPPLAGVGEQFF; CDR3nt: TGTGCCAGCAGCCCCCCCCTAGCGGGAGTGGGCGAGCAGTTCTTC
d_gene: TRBD1; v_gene: TRBV5-1; len: 16; j_gene: TRBJ1-3; abundance: .; CDR3aa: CASSKGQGSGGNTIYF; CDR3nt: TGCGCCAGCAGCAAGGGACAGGGATCGGGCGGAAACACCATATATTTT
d_gene: .; v_gene: TRBV11-2; len: 17; j_gene: TRBJ2-7; abundance: .; CDR3aa: CASSPRGGGGIVYEQYF; CDR3nt: TGTGCCAGCAGCCCCCGAGGTGGAGGGGGCATCGTGTACGAGCAGTACTTC
d_gene: TRBD1; v_gene: TRBV2; len: 15; j_gene: TRBJ1-1; abundance: .; CDR3aa: CASSLQGARNTEAFF; CDR3nt: TGTGCCAGCAGTCTACAGGGGGCTCGGAACACTGAAGCTTTCTTT
d_gene: .; v_gene: TRBV15; len: 13; j_gene: TRBJ1-2; abundance: .; CDR3aa: CATSRGGGYGYTF; CDR3nt: TGTGCCACCAGCAGAGGGGGGGGCTATGGCTACACCTTC
d_gene: TRBD1; v_gene: TRBV27; len: 17; j_gene: TRBJ1-3; abundance: .; CDR3aa: CASSDAGQGAPGNTIYF; CDR3nt: TGTGCCAGCAGTGACGCGGGACAGGGGGCGCCTGGAAACACCATATATTTT
d_gene: TRBD2; v_gene: TRBV2; len: 14; j_gene: TRBJ2-7; abundance: .; CDR3aa: CASRGTSGRNEQYF; CDR3nt: TGTGCCAGCAGGGGGACTAGCGGGAGGAACGAGCAGTACTTC
d_gene: .; v_gene: TRBV27; len: 14; j_gene: TRBJ1-1; abundance: .; CDR3aa: CASSRRSFNTEAFF; CDR3nt: TGTGCCAGCAGCCGTAGATCTTTTAACACTGAAGCTTTCTTT
d_gene: TRBD1; v_gene: TRBV19; len: 17; j_gene: TRBJ2-2; abundance: .; CDR3aa: CASSPRDRGRWAGELFF; CDR3nt: TGTGCCAGTAGTCCGCGGGACAGGGGGCGATGGGCCGGGGAGCTGTTTTTT
d_gene: TRBD1; v_gene: TRBV2; len: 14; j_gene: TRBJ1-2; abundance: .; CDR3aa: CASSSQGADYGYTF; CDR3nt: TGTGCCAGCAGTTCACAGGGGGCCGACTATGGCTACACCTTC